These T cell receptor beta chains were read from a single sample in a study of blood T cell repertoires in COVID-19. Sequenced by immunoSEQ multiplex PCR; TCRdb stores in-frame clones only, minus some. The data hold about 240,000 clones, with about 86% observed a single time. Sequencing was carried out using peripheral blood. All receptors derive from a man aged 60-69 years with acute or convalescent COVID-19. The CDR3 runs from the conserved cysteine through the conserved F or W. D genes are given only for firm matches. Clone size appears in some rows only: once, few, many, or a class for an expanded clone.

V gene: TRBV24-1
clone size: .
D gene: .
J gene: TRBJ1-5
CDR3 protein: CATSDPSSNQPQHF
CDR3 DNA: TGTGCCACCAGTGATCCGAGCAGCAATCAGCCCCAGCATTTT

V gene: TRBV6-2/TRBV6-3
clone size: .
D gene: TRBD1
J gene: TRBJ1-2
CDR3 protein: CASSYLGTDYGYTF
CDR3 DNA: TGTGCCAGCAGTTATTTGGGGACAGATTATGGCTACACCTTC

V gene: TRBV4-2
clone size: .
D gene: .
J gene: TRBJ2-1
CDR3 protein: CASSHNSNEQFF
CDR3 DNA: TGTGCCAGCAGCCACAACAGCAATGAGCAGTTCTTC

V gene: TRBV7-6
clone size: .
D gene: TRBD1
J gene: TRBJ2-1
CDR3 protein: CASSSRAGTGGSYEQFF
CDR3 DNA: TGTGCCAGCAGCTCTAGAGCCGGGACAGGGGGCAGTTATGAGCAGTTCTTC

V gene: TRBV9
clone size: .
D gene: .
J gene: TRBJ1-5
CDR3 protein: CASSATASNQPQHF
CDR3 DNA: TGTGCCAGCAGCGCTACAGCTAGCAATCAGCCCCAGCATTTT

V gene: TRBV25-1
clone size: few
D gene: .
J gene: TRBJ1-1
CDR3 protein: CASSELAGPVAFF
CDR3 DNA: TGTGCCAGCAGTGAATTGGCAGGGCCCGTAGCTTTCTTT

V gene: TRBV19
clone size: once
D gene: TRBD1
J gene: TRBJ2-7
CDR3 protein: CASSGRTGDYEQYF
CDR3 DNA: TGTGCCAGTAGTGGTAGGACAGGGGACTACGAGCAGTACTTC

V gene: TRBV11-3
clone size: .
D gene: .
J gene: TRBJ2-5
CDR3 protein: CASSPRGSGVQETQYF
CDR3 DNA: TGTGCCAGCAGCCCCAGAGGCTCGGGGGTGCAAGAGACCCAGTACTTC

V gene: TRBV6-2/TRBV6-3
clone size: .
D gene: TRBD2
J gene: TRBJ2-7
CDR3 protein: CASSSMRGTSGIMGYEQYF
CDR3 DNA: TGTGCCAGCAGCTCTATGAGGGGGACTAGCGGGATCATGGGGTACGAGCAGTACTTC

V gene: TRBV5-1
clone size: .
D gene: TRBD1
J gene: TRBJ2-7
CDR3 protein: CASSAHSGTGVPYEQYF
CDR3 DNA: TGCGCCAGCAGCGCCCACTCCGGGACAGGGGTTCCCTACGAGCAGTACTTC

V gene: TRBV19
clone size: .
D gene: .
J gene: TRBJ1-1
CDR3 protein: CASSPRGTMNTEAFF
CDR3 DNA: TGTGCCAGTAGTCCCAGAGGGACAATGAACACTGAAGCTTTCTTT

V gene: TRBV5-4
clone size: .
D gene: TRBD1
J gene: TRBJ2-2
CDR3 protein: CASSSAGTGRTGELFF
CDR3 DNA: TGTGCCAGCAGCTCTGCTGGGACAGGGCGAACCGGGGAGCTGTTTTTT

V gene: TRBV6-2/TRBV6-3
clone size: .
D gene: .
J gene: TRBJ1-5
CDR3 protein: CASSYSNQVQPQHF
CDR3 DNA: TGTGCCAGCAGTTACTCGAATCAGGTTCAGCCCCAGCATTTT

V gene: TRBV9
clone size: once
D gene: TRBD1
J gene: TRBJ2-5
CDR3 protein: CASSVAQGAQETQYF
CDR3 DNA: TGTGCCAGCAGCGTAGCCCAGGGGGCACAAGAGACCCAGTACTTC

V gene: TRBV11-3
clone size: .
D gene: .
J gene: TRBJ1-6
CDR3 protein: CASSPFGRGNSPLHF
CDR3 DNA: TGTGCCAGCAGCCCGTTCGGACGGGGGAATTCACCCCTCCACTTT